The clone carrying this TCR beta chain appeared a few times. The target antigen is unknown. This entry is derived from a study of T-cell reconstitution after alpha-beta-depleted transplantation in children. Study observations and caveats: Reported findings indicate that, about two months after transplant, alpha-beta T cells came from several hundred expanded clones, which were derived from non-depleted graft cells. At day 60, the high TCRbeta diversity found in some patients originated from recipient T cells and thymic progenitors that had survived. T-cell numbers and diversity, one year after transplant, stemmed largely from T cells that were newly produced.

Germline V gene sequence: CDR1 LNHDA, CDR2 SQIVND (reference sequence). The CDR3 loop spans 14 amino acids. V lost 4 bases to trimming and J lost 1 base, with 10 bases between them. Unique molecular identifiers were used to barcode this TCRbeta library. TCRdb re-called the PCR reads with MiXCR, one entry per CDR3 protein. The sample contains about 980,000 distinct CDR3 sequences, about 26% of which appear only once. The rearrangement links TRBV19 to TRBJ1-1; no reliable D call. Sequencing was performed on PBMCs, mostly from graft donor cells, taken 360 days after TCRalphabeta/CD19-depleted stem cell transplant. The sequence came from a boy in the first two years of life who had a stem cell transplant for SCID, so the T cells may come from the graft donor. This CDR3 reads CASSNLARNTEAFF. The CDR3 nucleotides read TGTGCCAGTAGTAATTTAGCAAGGAACACTGAAGCTTTCTTT.